The subject of this entry is one T cell receptor beta chain. TCRdb itself ran the RT-PCR reads through MiXCR, one entry per CDR3 protein. The table has about 680,000 distinct CDR3 sequences, 13% to 15% seen once. The CDR3 is made up of 13 amino acids. V was pared by 3 bases and J by 4 bases, with 8 bases between. Germline loops: CDR1 SGHRS, CDR2 YFSETQ. This TCR was sampled from a female donor in good health, serving as a healthy control. The V gene is TRBV5-1, the J gene TRBJ2-4; no clear D. The source material was memory CD4+ T cells from blood. CDR3 DNA: TGCGCCAGCAGCTCCCCGACGAAAAACATTCAGTACTTC. It translates to CASSSPTKNIQYF.